This TCR beta chain derives from a study of blood T cell repertoires in COVID-19. This CDR3 has 16 amino acids. Germline values: CDR1 KGHSH, CDR2 LQKENI. With 2 bases clipped from V and 4 bases from J, the junction kept 6 bases outside the gene matches. Produced via immunoSEQ multiplex PCR; TCRdb's table is partial and in-frame only. The repertoire holds some 75,000 clones, with over 75% as singletons. The sequenced material came from peripheral blood. V usage is TRBV18 and J usage is TRBJ1-5; 9 bases line up with TRBD1. The TCR originated in a human donor in a cohort sampled during active COVID-19. CDR3 in amino acids: CASSPLPTGGNQPQHF. For the CDR3, the DNA is TGTGCCAGCTCACCATTACCGACAGGGGGAAATCAGCCCCAGCATTTT.